Below, 31 T cell receptor beta chains from the same sample are listed, as sequenced in a study of blood T cells in healthy people across ages. For the second PCR, which ran for 7 to 11 cycles, a sample-barcoded 5' primer and a J-beta primer mix were used. TCRdb fed the 5' RACE reads into MiXCR, producing one record per CDR3 protein. The sample records over 1,200,000 distinct CDR3 sequences, approximately 63% being singletons. Sequencing used blood. These TCRs come from a man in his late teens or twenties in good health.

The chain links TRBV20-1 to TRBJ1-2; D is unclear. In germline, CDR1 is DFQATT, CDR2 SNEGSKA (reference sequence). This CDR3 comprises 12 residues. V was cut by 6 bases and J by 0 bases, with 8 bases left in between. CDR3: CSADRANYGYTF. In DNA form, the CDR3 reads TGCAGTGCCGATCGAGCTAACTATGGCTACACCTTC.

J is TRBJ2-6 and V is TRBV7-2; D remains unclear. V was pared by 7 bases and J by 0 bases, with 16 bases between. CDR3 length equals 17 residues. CDR1 and CDR2 from the germline V gene are SGHTA and FQGNSA. This CDR3 is CASKDTAAFSGANVLTF. For the CDR3, the DNA is TGTGCCAGCAAAGACACGGCAGCGTTCTCTGGGGCCAACGTCCTGACTTTC.

This clonotype showed up just a few times. The V call is TRBV6-1, the J call TRBJ1-5; D remains ambiguous. Germline loops: CDR1 MNHNS, CDR2 SASEGT. V lost 5 bases and J lost 6, with 14 bases in between. This CDR3 spans 14 amino acids. In nucleotides, the CDR3 is TGTGCCAGCAGTCCCGGAACTCTTGGTCAGCCCCAGCATTTT. This sequence encodes CASSPGTLGQPQHF.

The chain couples TRBV20-1 to TRBJ1-2; unclear D gene. This CDR3 has 13 residues. Trimming took 8 bases from V and 2 from J, leaving 15 bases between them. From germline, CDR1 is DFQATT and CDR2 SNEGSKA (reference sequence). This CDR3 is CSSSKAGNYGYTF. In DNA form, the CDR3 reads TGCAGTTCATCTAAGGCGGGAAACTATGGCTACACCTTC.

CDR3 in amino acids: CASSQGGTYGYTF. The CDR3 bases are TGCGCCAGCAGCCAAGGGGGCACCTATGGCTACACCTTC. This chain uses TRBV4-1 with TRBJ1-2; D perhaps matches TRBD1 (5 bases). Germline lookup yields CDR1 MGHRA and CDR2 YSYEKL. The CDR3 is made up of 13 amino acids. With 1 base removed from V and 4 bases from J, the gap between germline ends came to 7 bases.

The J gene is TRBJ2-5, the V gene TRBV18; 8 nucleotides line up with TRBD2. The J call may be in error: the DNA end matches TRBJ2-7 better. The CDR3 has 14 residues. CDR1 is KGHSH, CDR2 LQKENI, per germline. The CDR3 DNA reads as TGTGCCAGCTCAGCTGGGACTAGACATCTCGAGCAGTACTTC. It codes for CASSAGTRHLEQYF.

This clonotype was counted between two and nine times. The V and J genes are TRBV7-2 and TRBJ2-7; D remains ambiguous. Germline CDR1 and CDR2: SGHTA and FQGNSA. This CDR3 has 14 amino acids. V was pared by 3 bases and J by 2 bases, with 11 bases between. The CDR3 nucleotides are TGTGCCAGCAGCTTTTCTGGGCTAGCCTACGAGCAGTACTTC. Its protein product is CASSFSGLAYEQYF.

The chain uses TRBV14 and TRBJ2-5, with a weak D call TRBD2 (6 bases). Trimming stripped 4 bases from V and 9 bases from J, with 12 bases between. The CDR3 is 12 amino acids. Germline-derived CDR1 and CDR2 are SGHDN and FVKESK. In DNA form, the CDR3 reads TGTGCCAGCAGCCCGGCCGGGAGTGCCCAGTACTTC. The encoded protein is CASSPAGSAQYF.

The chain combines TRBV20-1 with TRBJ2-3; D possibly corresponds to TRBD2 (5 bases). CDR3 length: 14 residues. V was cut by 4 bases and J by 1 base, with 12 bases left in between. Looked up from germline, CDR1 is DFQATT and CDR2 is SNEGSKA (reference sequence). CDR3 bases: TGCAGTGCTATGAAAAGCGGTCGCACAGATACGCAGTATTTT. Translating gives CSAMKSGRTDTQYF.

The genes are TRBV6-6 and TRBJ2-5; the D is unclear. CDR1 and CDR2 (germline): MNHNY, SVGAGI (reference sequence). The CDR3 sequence is 12 residues long. V gave up 8 bases and J gave up 2 bases, with 9 bases separating them. CDR3 sequence: CASAQEQETQYF. The CDR3 DNA reads TGTGCCAGCGCTCAGGAACAAGAGACCCAGTACTTC.

The chain combines TRBV7-2 with TRBJ2-3; 11 nucleotides match TRBD2. Germline CDR1 and CDR2: SGHTA and FQGNSA. This CDR3 spans 18 amino acids. V was pared by 1 base and J by 3 bases, with 9 bases of the junction left unmatched. CDR3 sequence (DNA): TGTGCCAGCAGCTTAGTCACCACTAGCGGGGGTGAGACAGATACGCAGTATTTT. It yields the protein CASSLVTTSGGETDTQYF.

The chain couples TRBV7-2 to TRBJ2-1, with a possible D match to TRBD2 (6 bases). The CDR3 length is 16 residues. Germline CDR1 is SGHTA and CDR2 is FQGNSA. V lost 5 bases and J lost 2, with 16 bases in between. The CDR3 loop is CASSQAAGGPYNEQFF. The CDR3 DNA reads TGTGCCAGCAGCCAGGCAGCGGGCGGCCCCTACAATGAGCAGTTCTTC.

The table lists this clonotype with a few counts. The CDR3 spells CASSLGLGPYSNQPQHF. Written as DNA, the CDR3 is TGTGCCAGCAGCTTAGGCCTGGGGCCTTATAGCAATCAGCCCCAGCATTTT. This chain connects TRBV7-2 to TRBJ1-5; the D gene is possibly TRBD1 (5 bases). The V gene lost 1 base and the J gene lost 0 bases, with 13 bases spanning the gap. The CDR3 loop spans 17 amino acids. The germline CDR1 and CDR2 sequences are SGHTA and FQGNSA.

V usage is TRBV7-7 and J usage is TRBJ2-1; D is unclear. The length of the CDR3 is 15 residues. Germline-derived CDR1 and CDR2 are SSHAT and FNYEAQ (reference sequence). V lost 4 bases to trimming and J lost 2 bases, with 12 bases between them. CDR3 loop: CASSSGPLPYNEQFF. CDR3 DNA sequence: TGTGCCAGCAGCTCTGGACCTCTGCCCTACAATGAGCAGTTCTTC.

The J gene is TRBJ1-2, the V gene TRBV7-8; tentatively, D is TRBD1 (6 bases). From germline, CDR1 is SGHVS and CDR2 FQNEAQ. V was trimmed by 1 base and J by 6 bases, leaving 15 bases between them. CDR3 length: 15 residues. CDR3 in amino acids: CASSLGAGELDGYTF. The CDR3 DNA follows: TGTGCCAGCAGCTTAGGGGCAGGGGAATTGGATGGCTACACCTTC.

CDR3 sequence (DNA): TGTGCCAGCAGTGCCCAGCCCTCTTCAGATACGCAGTATTTT. Its protein product is CASSAQPSSDTQYF. The chain combines TRBV6-4 with TRBJ2-3; D ambiguous. Germline lookup yields CDR1 MRHNA and CDR2 SNTAGT. Trimming took 4 bases from V and 4 from J, leaving 12 bases between them. CDR3 size: 14 residues.

This clonotype was found a few times. The genes are TRBV4-2 and TRBJ2-7; TRBD1 aligns across 7 bases. This CDR3 region has 15 residues. Germline CDR1 and CDR2: LGHNA and YNFKEQ. Losses at the gene ends were 4 bases for V and 5 bases for J; bases not matched to a gene: 11. The CDR3 protein is CASSPLETGIDEQYF. CDR3 coding DNA: TGTGCCAGCAGCCCCCTTGAGACAGGGATCGACGAGCAGTACTTC.

The count of this clonotype is one. The chain has TRBV10-2 and TRBJ2-7, with D perhaps TRBD2 (6 bases). This CDR3 is 13 amino acids long. Germline CDR1 is WSHSY and CDR2 is SAAADI. With 7 bases removed from V and 3 bases from J, the gap between germline ends came to 13 bases. The CDR3 region has the DNA TGCGCCAGCAAGCCAAGGGGACTCTACGAGCAGTACTTC. It yields the protein CASKPRGLYEQYF.

This sequence joins TRBV12-3 or TRBV12-4 and TRBJ2-5; D call uncertain. Judging by the DNA end, TRBJ2-7 fits better; the J call may be wrong. The CDR3 sequence is 13 residues long. The CDR3 loop is CASSWNEAAEQYF. The CDR3 DNA sequence: TGTGCCAGCAGTTGGAATGAGGCGGCCGAGCAGTACTTC.

The chain carries TRBV20-1 and TRBJ2-5; D not resolved. The CDR3 loop spans 14 amino acids. Germline V gene data show CDR1 as DFQATT and CDR2 as SNEGSKA (reference sequence). V was clipped by 0 bases and J by 6 bases, with 14 bases between them. For the CDR3, the DNA is TGCAGTGCTAGAGATCCCCCCGTGGTGAAGACCCAGTACTTC. This gives the protein CSARDPPVVKTQYF.

The rearrangement uses TRBV6-6 and TRBJ2-7; D gene unclear. From germline, CDR1 is MNHNY and CDR2 SVGAGI (reference sequence). The V end was cut by 4 bases, the J end by 4 bases, with 20 bases between. The CDR3 is 16 residues long. CDR3 in amino acids: CASSFSVLELPYEQYF. The CDR3 DNA sequence: TGTGCCAGCAGTTTTTCCGTACTGGAACTCCCTTACGAGCAGTACTTC.

This clonotype was counted a few times. V and J are TRBV4-1 and TRBJ1-5, with TRBD1 as a possible D gene (6 bases). Trimming removed 4 bases from V and 7 bases from J, with 14 bases in between. Germline lookup yields CDR1 MGHRA and CDR2 YSYEKL. This CDR3 contains 14 residues. CDR3 amino acids: CASSPGTRAQPQHF. The CDR3 region has the DNA TGCGCCAGCAGCCCCGGGACAAGGGCACAGCCCCAGCATTTT.

The chain employs TRBV20-1 and TRBJ2-7; the D gene is possibly TRBD1 (5 bases). This CDR3 is 14 amino acids long. The V end lost 0 bases, the J end lost 5 bases, and 14 bases lay between the germline ends. Germline loops: CDR1 DFQATT, CDR2 SNEGSKA (reference sequence). The CDR3 sequence is CSARDHKGLDEQYF. The CDR3 DNA is TGCAGTGCTAGAGATCACAAGGGGCTGGACGAGCAGTACTTC.

The CDR3 region has the DNA TGCGCCAGCAGCCTGCTTACTAGCGGGACCACAGATACGCAGTATTTT. As protein: CASSLLTSGTTDTQYF. The V gene is TRBV5-1, the J gene TRBJ2-3; 10 positions agree with TRBD2. The germline CDR1 and CDR2 sequences are SGHRS and YFSETQ. CDR3 length: 16 residues. V gave up 4 bases and J gave up 2 bases; unmatched junction bases: 7.

The CDR3 DNA sequence: TGTGCCAGCAGCGGAGTTTTGTCGGGGGAGCAGTACTTC. As protein: CASSGVLSGEQYF. The chain recombines TRBV7-2 with TRBJ2-7, with D tentatively TRBD2 (5 bases). The CDR3 runs to 13 residues. V lost 5 bases and J lost 7, with 15 bases in between. CDR1 SGHTA and CDR2 FQGNSA come from the germline V gene.

The CDR3 DNA sequence: TGTGCCAGTACCAGATCCCGGGACGGTGGAAGGGGTAACACCGGGGAGCTGTTTTTT. It specifies CASTRSRDGGRGNTGELFF. The gene calls are TRBV21-1 and TRBJ2-2; the table's D call, TRBD1, was not checked against the DNA. TRBV21-1 is given as a pseudogene. The CDR3 runs to 19 residues.

There are a few counts of this clonotype. The chain joins TRBV2 to TRBJ2-3, with D uncertain. The ends were cut back, 5 bases at V and 6 bases at J, with 12 bases in the middle. This CDR3 has 13 residues. Germline CDR1 reads SNHLY; CDR2 reads FYNNEI. The CDR3 is CASSIDVGDTQYF. CDR3 bases: TGTGCCAGCAGTATAGACGTGGGGGATACGCAGTATTTT.

The chain recombines TRBV5-1 with TRBJ2-7; TRBD1 is a possible D gene (7 bases). This CDR3 has 14 amino acids. The V end was cut by 4 bases, the J end by 6 bases, with 17 bases between. Germline V gene data show CDR1 as SGHRS and CDR2 as YFSETQ. CDR3 bases: TGCGCCAGCAGCACAAGGACAGGAGGGGTCGAGCAGTACTTC. It encodes CASSTRTGGVEQYF.

V usage is TRBV5-8 and J usage is TRBJ2-3, with D possibly matching TRBD1 (5 bases). The CDR3 is 14 residues long. Germline CDR1 and CDR2: SGHTS and YDEGEE. Trimming shortened V by 7 bases and J by 3 bases, and 15 bases separated the two germline ends. The CDR3 loop reads CASLRVARTDTQYF. As DNA, the CDR3 is TGTGCCAGCCTCAGGGTCGCACGTACAGATACGCAGTATTTT.

This chain connects TRBV12-3 or TRBV12-4 to TRBJ1-2, with TRBD1 matching 7 bases. V lost 4 bases, J lost 2 bases, and 10 bases stayed unmatched. This CDR3 has 16 amino acids. The CDR3 reads CASSSRDRTLNYGYTF. The CDR3 region has the DNA TGTGCCAGCAGTTCGCGGGACAGAACGCTGAACTATGGCTACACCTTC.

This chain uses TRBV2 with TRBJ2-7, with D tentatively TRBD1 (5 bases). The CDR3 runs to 13 residues. Deletions cut 4 bases from V and 3 bases from J, with 10 bases between. Per germline, CDR1 SNHLY and CDR2 FYNNEI. Written as DNA, the CDR3 is TGTGCCAGCAGTGCGGCAGGGTTCTACGAGCAGTACTTC. This translates into CASSAAGFYEQYF. Full variable domain (missing parts from reference TRBV2 and TRBJ2-7): EPEVTQTPSHQVTQMGQEVILRCVPISNHLYFYWYRQILGQKVEFLVSFYNNEISEKSEIFDDQFSVERPDGSNFTLKIRSTKLEDSAMYFCASSAAGFYEQYFGPGTRLTVT.